These 8 T cell receptor beta chains were all obtained from the same sample, sequenced in a study of CD8 T cells in ankylosing spondylitis. Whole-study results and caveats: Within ankylosing spondylitis blood, a TCR beta motif made up of eight highly homologous variants appeared to be characteristic.

These receptors' targets are unknown. TCRdb independently ran MiXCR on the 5' RACE reads; one entry per CDR3 protein. The sample includes more than 300,000 distinct CDR3 sequences, 7% to 9% seen only once; the top ten take roughly 15%. Material for sequencing was blood, either unsorted or a sorted T cell fraction (not recorded which). Receptors originate from a male donor with ankylosing spondylitis.

This clonotype has more than one count but fewer than ten. This sequence joins TRBV3-1 and TRBJ2-7; perhaps TRBD2 as D (6 bases). The CDR3 length is 15 residues. Germline V lookup: CDR1 LGHDT, CDR2 YNNKEL (reference sequence). V was clipped by 2 bases and J by 5 bases, with 16 bases between them. CDR3 loop: CASSQSARETHEQYF. The CDR3 DNA follows: TGTGCCAGCAGCCAATCAGCTCGGGAGACGCACGAGCAGTACTTC.

This clonotype has only a few counts. The genes are TRBV5-1 and TRBJ2-3; maybe TRBD1 (6 bases). The CDR3 spans 14 residues. Germline CDR1 reads SGHRS; CDR2 reads YFSETQ. Trimming removed 0 bases from V and 5 bases from J, with 10 bases in between. The CDR3 DNA follows: TGCGCCAGCAGCTTGGTTGGGGGCGGAGATACGCAGTATTTT. As protein: CASSLVGGGDTQYF.

The V call is TRBV5-1, the J call TRBJ2-3; possibly TRBD1 or TRBD2 for D (5 bases each). Germline CDR1 reads SGHRS; CDR2 reads YFSETQ. V shed 1 base and J shed 3 bases, with 15 bases lying between them. The CDR3 length is 16 residues. CDR3 protein: CASSLIGAQETDTQYF. For the CDR3, the DNA is TGCGCCAGCAGCTTGATCGGGGCGCAAGAGACAGATACGCAGTATTTT.

The rearrangement joins TRBV20-1 to TRBJ2-3; the match to TRBD2 covers 8 bases. The germline CDR1 and CDR2 sequences are DFQATT and SNEGSKA (reference sequence). Trimming took 6 bases from V and 1 from J; bases not matched to a gene: 3. This CDR3 spans 13 amino acids. The CDR3 spells CSAATSGTDTQYF. CDR3 nucleotides: TGCAGTGCCGCGACTAGCGGCACAGATACGCAGTATTTT.

This clonotype was seen ten or more times. The CDR3 bases are TGTGCCAGCAGCTTGTTGGGTTTGAATGAGCAGTTCTTC. Its translation is CASSLLGLNEQFF. The chain carries TRBV5-6 and TRBJ2-1; D uncertain. CDR1 is SGHDT, CDR2 YYEEEE, per germline. This CDR3 spans 13 amino acids. Trimming pared 1 base from V and 7 bases from J, leaving 9 bases between.

This clonotype appeared many times. This chain uses TRBV5-8 with TRBJ2-7; no clear D gene. The V gene lost 4 bases and the J gene lost 4 bases, with 6 bases spanning the gap. CDR1 is SGHTS, CDR2 YDEGEE, per germline. The CDR3 covers 11 residues. The CDR3 bases are TGTGCCAGCAGCCCTCTATACGAGCAGTACTTC. The encoded protein is CASSPLYEQYF.

This clonotype has only a few counts. The J gene is TRBJ2-5, the V gene TRBV12-3 or TRBV12-4; tentative D call: TRBD1 (6 bases). V lost 3 bases and J lost 5, with 13 bases in between. This CDR3 is built from 14 residues. CDR3 residues: CASSLWGPVETQYF. The CDR3 DNA sequence: TGTGCCAGCAGTTTGTGGGGGCCGGTGGAGACCCAGTACTTC.

The chain carries TRBV7-2 and TRBJ2-1; TRBD2 agrees at 10 bases. The CDR3 contains 15 residues. V lost 5 bases, J lost 8 bases, and 9 bases stayed unmatched. CDR1 SGHTA and CDR2 FQGNSA come from the germline V gene. CDR3 DNA sequence: TGTGCCAGCAGCCCCTCGCTAGCGGGAGTATATGAGCAGTTCTTC. Translation: CASSPSLAGVYEQFF.